This TCR beta chain was sequenced in a study of T cells in Graves' hyperthyroidism and ophthalmopathy. The length of the CDR3 is 14 residues. The germline V gene encodes CDR1 ENHRY and CDR2 SYGVKD. Trimming left V 10 bases short and J 4 bases short, with 17 bases between. Hyperthyroidism in the patients, aged 18 to 65, was newly diagnosed and under 2 months in duration. Regions amplified from RNA transcripts were the TCR beta CDR3 regions. The HTBI set primed first-round TCR CDR3 RT-PCR. TCRdb processed the multiplex PCR reads anew with MiXCR; each CDR3 protein has one entry. In the table there are approximately 400,000 distinct CDR3 sequences, around 13% of which are singletons.

The sequencing sample was made of blood. The TCR sequence derives from a woman aged 60-75 years with Graves' hyperthyroidism. The chain couples TRBV10-3 to TRBJ2-1, with D perhaps matching TRBD2 (6 bases). Here the CDR3 reads CASSRFSGYNEQFF. CDR3 coding DNA: TGTGCCAGCAGCCGATTTAGCGGTTACAATGAGCAGTTCTTC.